The 27 T cell receptor beta chains reported below all come from one sample, sequenced in a study. The assay was immunoSEQ multiplex PCR, and TCRdb's table has in-frame clones only and misses some. The table includes about 50,000 clones, approximately 93% detected once. The sequencing sample was made of PBMCs. These receptors originate from a man between 35 and 55 years old with rheumatoid arthritis.

The gene calls are TRBV6-5 and TRBJ1-4; D is perhaps TRBD1 (6 bases). Trimming removed 6 bases at V and 3 bases at J, with 11 bases between. CDR3 length equals 14 residues. The germline V gene has CDR1 MNHEY and CDR2 SVGAGI. CDR3 bases: TGTGCCAGCAGACAAACAGGGCCTAATGAAAAACTGTTTTTT. Translating it yields CASRQTGPNEKLFF.

The gene calls are TRBV15 and TRBJ2-2; 11 bases map to TRBD1. This CDR3 is built from 14 residues. J gave up 6 bases and V 3 bases, and 0 bases lay outside the gene matches. CDR1 LNHNV and CDR2 YYDKDF come from the germline V gene (reference sequence). The CDR3 reads CATSRGQGAGELFF. In DNA, the CDR3 is TGTGCCACCAGCAGGGGACAGGGGGCCGGGGAGCTGTTTTTT.

This chain uses TRBV4-1 with TRBJ1-6; a possible D gene is TRBD1 (5 bases). Germline V gene data show CDR1 as MGHRA and CDR2 as YSYEKL. V was clipped by 0 bases and J by 3 bases, with 15 bases between them. The CDR3 runs 18 residues. The CDR3 bases are TGCGCCAGCAGCCAAGATGGGGCAGCACTTTTCTATAATTCACCCCTCCACTTT. Translating it yields CASSQDGAALFYNSPLHF.

The rearrangement links TRBV28 to TRBJ1-1, with D possibly matching TRBD1 (5 bases). Germline V lookup: CDR1 MDHEN, CDR2 SYDVKM. This CDR3 spans 13 amino acids. The V and J ends lost 6 bases and 7 bases respectively, with 15 bases between them. CDR3 sequence reads: CASRQPGAFEAFF. In DNA form, the CDR3 reads TGTGCCAGCAGGCAACCCGGGGCATTTGAAGCTTTCTTT.

This chain links TRBV6-1 with TRBJ1-1; D is undetermined. Germline V lookup: CDR1 MNHNS, CDR2 SASEGT. The CDR3 consists of 11 residues. Between the trimmed V and J ends, which lost 2 bases and 5 bases, there was a span of 3 bases. The CDR3, as DNA: TGTGCCAGCAGTGAACTGACTGAAGCTTTCTTT. It is translated as CASSELTEAFF.

This clone was recorded only once. The J gene is TRBJ1-1, the V gene TRBV5-1, with TRBD1 as a possible D gene (5 bases). Trimming shortened V by 4 bases and J by 1 base, and 14 bases separated the two germline ends. There are 15 residues in the CDR3. Germline V gene lookup returns CDR1 SGHRS and CDR2 YFSETQ. CDR3 loop: CASSPLRGSNTEAFF. DNA for the CDR3: TGCGCCAGCAGCCCCCTCCGGGGCTCGAACACTGAAGCTTTCTTT.

This clone showed up just once. The chain couples TRBV2 to TRBJ2-6; unclear D gene. The germline gives CDR1 SNHLY, CDR2 FYNNEI. The V and J ends lost 2 bases and 1 base respectively, with 9 bases between them. The length of the CDR3 is 16 residues. CDR3 coding DNA: TGTGCCAGCAGTGAATCCCGGGTTTCTGGGGCCAACGTCCTGACTTTC. This sequence encodes CASSESRVSGANVLTF.

This rearrangement joins TRBV19 to TRBJ1-2, with TRBD1 identical over 7 bases. V dropped 5 bases and J dropped 4; count of bases not matched to a gene: 4. CDR1 and CDR2 from the germline V gene are LNHDA and SQIVND (reference sequence). CDR3 length: 13 residues. The CDR3 DNA sequence: TGTGCCAGTAGTCCTGGGACAGTCTATGGCTACACCTTC. It codes for CASSPGTVYGYTF. The entire variable domain, with the rest obtained from reference TRBV19 and TRBJ1-2, is as follows: DGGITQSPKYLFRKEGQNVTLSCEQNLNHDAMYWYRQDPGQGLRLIYYSQIVNDFQKGDIAEGYSVSREKKESFPLTVTSAQKNPTAFYLCASSPGTVYGYTFGSGTRLTVV.

This clone was recorded once. The rearrangement joins TRBV29-1 to TRBJ1-3; D call uncertain. V gave up 6 bases and J gave up 0 bases, with 6 bases separating them. CDR1 is SQVTM and CDR2 is ANQGSEA in the germline V gene. The CDR3 covers 12 residues. The CDR3 sequence: CSVHISGNTIYF. The CDR3 region has the DNA TGCAGCGTCCACATCTCTGGAAACACCATATATTTT.

The chain links TRBV6-5 to TRBJ1-3; D is perhaps TRBD1 (6 bases). Germline V CDR1 and CDR2: MNHEY, SVGAGI. The CDR3 runs 14 residues. Trimming took 6 bases from V and 1 from J, leaving 10 bases between them. The CDR3 sequence is CASSTGLSGNTIYF. In DNA, the CDR3 is TGTGCCAGCAGCACAGGGTTGTCTGGAAACACCATATATTTT.

The V call is TRBV20-1, the J call TRBJ1-2; D is unresolved. Germline CDR1 DFQATT, CDR2 SNEGSKA (reference sequence). V dropped 3 bases and J dropped 1 base, with 9 bases sitting between them. This CDR3 comprises 13 residues. This chain's CDR3 is CSASPDLNYGYTF. CDR3 coding DNA: TGCAGTGCTAGTCCAGATCTTAACTATGGCTACACCTTC.

This clone was observed a single time. CDR3 DNA sequence: TGTGCCAGTAGTACCGGGGACAGGCCCCCGAACACTGAAGCTTTCTTT. Residues: CASSTGDRPPNTEAFF. The gene calls are TRBV19 and TRBJ1-1, with TRBD1 identical over 8 bases. The germline V gene has CDR1 LNHDA and CDR2 SQIVND (reference sequence). Trimming removed 4 bases from V and 1 base from J; junction bases left unmatched: 8. The CDR3 loop spans 16 amino acids.

The rearrangement links TRBV28 to TRBJ2-4, with a weak D call TRBD1 (7 bases). This CDR3 comprises 15 residues. Germline loops: CDR1 MDHEN, CDR2 SYDVKM. Between the trimmed V and J ends, which lost 7 bases and 9 bases, there was a span of 22 bases. This chain's CDR3 is CASTLLAGRDSIQYF. As DNA, the CDR3 is TGTGCCAGCACCCTCCTCGCCGGGCGGGACAGCATTCAGTACTTC.

V usage is TRBV28 and J usage is TRBJ2-1, with 9 bases fitting TRBD1. CDR3 length equals 12 residues. The germline V gene has CDR1 MDHEN and CDR2 SYDVKM. The ends lost 4 bases at V and 10 bases at J; junction bases unmatched: 2. The CDR3 loop is CASSYRGPEQFF. For the CDR3, the DNA is TGTGCCAGCAGTTACAGGGGGCCCGAGCAGTTCTTC.

This chain connects TRBV27 to TRBJ1-2; tentative D call: TRBD1 (6 bases). Trimming shortened V by 6 bases and J by 3 bases, and 14 bases separated the two germline ends. From germline, CDR1 is MNHEY and CDR2 SMNVEV (reference sequence). This CDR3 spans 14 amino acids. DNA of the CDR3: TGTGCCAGCAGCCGGGACAAAGAATACTATGGCTACACCTTC. Its translation: CASSRDKEYYGYTF.

This rearrangement joins TRBV29-1 to TRBJ2-7; no clear D gene. Trimming left V 3 bases short and J 2 bases short, with 8 bases between. The CDR3 is 12 residues long. Germline lookup yields CDR1 SQVTM and CDR2 ANQGSEA. Here the CDR3 DNA reads TGCAGCGTTGACGACGGACCCTACGAGCAGTACTTC. It yields the protein CSVDDGPYEQYF.

The chain is built from TRBV7-6 and TRBJ2-7; 9 positions agree with TRBD1. This CDR3 has 15 residues. CDR1 SGHVS and CDR2 FNYEAQ come from the germline V gene. V lost 0 bases to trimming and J lost 6 bases; unmatched junction nucleotides: 6. The CDR3 coding sequence is TGTGCCAGCAGCTTAGCGACAGGGGGGGGTGGCGAGCAGTACTTC. Amino acid sequence: CASSLATGGGGEQYF. The variable domain in full, with the rest retrieved from reference TRBV7-6 and TRBJ2-7, is GAGVSQSPRYKVTKRGQDVALRCDPISGHVSLYWYRQALGQGPEFLTYFNYEAQQDKSGLPNDRFSAERPEGSISTLTIQRTEQRDSAMYRCASSLATGGGGEQYFGPGTRLTVT.

This chain uses TRBV7-9 with TRBJ2-7, with TRBD1 identical over 10 bases. This CDR3 has 12 amino acids. J lost 5 bases, V lost 5 bases, and 0 bases had no gene match. The germline V gene has CDR1 SEHNR and CDR2 FQNEAQ (reference sequence). This CDR3 is CASSGQGDEQYF. CDR3 coding DNA: TGTGCCAGCAGCGGACAGGGGGACGAGCAGTACTTC. Combining the CDR3 with reference TRBV7-9 and TRBJ2-7 gives the whole variable domain DTGVSQNPRHKITKRGQNVTFRCDPISEHNRLYWYRQTLGQGPEFLTYFQNEAQLEKSRLLSDRFSAERPKGSFSTLEIQRTEQGDSAMYLCASSGQGDEQYFGPGTRLTVT.

This chain joins TRBV5-4 and TRBJ2-7; unclear D gene. V gave up 3 bases and J gave up 7 bases, with 11 bases separating them. Germline CDR1 and CDR2: SGHNT and YYREEE (reference sequence). The CDR3 consists of 12 residues. Here the CDR3 reads CASSSSPREQYF. The CDR3 bases are TGTGCCAGCAGCTCGTCCCCGAGGGAGCAGTACTTC.

The chain recombines TRBV29-1 with TRBJ2-7, with 10 bases that match TRBD2. CDR1 is SQVTM, CDR2 ANQGSEA, per germline. J lost 5 bases, V lost 6 bases, and 7 bases had no gene match. This CDR3 contains 13 residues. CDR3 bases: TGCAGCGTCGATCTAGCGGGAGCCAACGAGCAGTACTTC. Encoded protein: CSVDLAGANEQYF.

The gene calls are TRBV28 and TRBJ2-7; D might be TRBD2 (6 bases). V shed 7 bases and J shed 7 bases, with 8 bases lying between them. Looked up from germline, CDR1 is MDHEN and CDR2 is SYDVKM. This CDR3 has 10 residues. CDR3 in DNA: TGTGCCAGCACAGGGAGGGAGCAGTACTTC. Protein: CASTGREQYF.

The chain is built from TRBV29-1 and TRBJ2-1; 8 nucleotides align to TRBD2. With 6 bases clipped from V and 6 bases from J, the junction kept 10 bases outside the gene matches. The CDR3 consists of 14 residues. CDR1 and CDR2 from the germline V gene are SQVTM and ANQGSEA. CDR3 sequence reads: CSVILTSGINEQFF. CDR3 DNA: TGCAGCGTCATACTTACTAGCGGAATCAATGAGCAGTTCTTC.

The chain combines TRBV11-2 with TRBJ1-4; D is unclear. This CDR3 has 15 residues. Germline CDR1 and CDR2: SGHAT and FQNNGV. Trimming took off 3 bases at V and 0 bases at J, with 8 bases between the two ends. The CDR3 protein is CASSLIPATNEKLFF. The CDR3 bases are TGTGCCAGCAGCTTGATTCCCGCAACTAATGAAAAACTGTTTTTT.

The rearrangement links TRBV19 to TRBJ2-3; 7 bases map to TRBD1. V shed 6 bases and J 1 base; nucleotides not matched to a gene: 7. The germline V gene has CDR1 LNHDA and CDR2 SQIVND (reference sequence). This CDR3 has 15 amino acids. The CDR3 reads CASRRQGPGTDTQYF. The CDR3 DNA is TGTGCCAGTAGGCGACAGGGCCCCGGCACAGATACGCAGTATTTT. Full variable domain (outside the CDR3, taken from reference TRBV19 and TRBJ2-3): DGGITQSPKYLFRKEGQNVTLSCEQNLNHDAMYWYRQDPGQGLRLIYYSQIVNDFQKGDIAEGYSVSREKKESFPLTVTSAQKNPTAFYLCASRRQGPGTDTQYFGPGTRLTVL.

The rearrangement joins TRBV13 to TRBJ2-3; D is uncertain. Germline lookup yields CDR1 PRHDT and CDR2 FYEKMQ (reference sequence). Trimming pared 2 bases from V and 3 bases from J, leaving 9 bases between. The CDR3 sequence is 14 residues long. The CDR3 reads CASSLRTITDTQYF. CDR3 sequence (DNA): TGTGCCAGCAGCTTAAGGACCATTACAGATACGCAGTATTTT.

The rearrangement links TRBV5-6 to TRBJ2-5, with D maybe TRBD1 (6 bases). The germline V gene encodes CDR1 SGHDT and CDR2 YYEEEE. V was pared by 2 bases and J by 2 bases, with 10 bases between. The CDR3 has 14 residues. CDR3 amino acids: CASSFGQLQETQYF. The DNA of the CDR3 is TGTGCCAGCAGCTTCGGACAGTTACAAGAGACCCAGTACTTC.

The rearrangement uses TRBV6-5 and TRBJ1-4; 9 bases map to TRBD1. Germline lookup yields CDR1 MNHEY and CDR2 SVGAGI. J gave up 7 bases and V 2 bases, and 2 bases lay outside the gene matches. This CDR3 has 14 amino acids. The CDR3 nucleotides read TGTGCCAGCAGTTACGAGGACAGGGGTGAAAAACTGTTTTTT. Translating it yields CASSYEDRGEKLFF.